This TCR beta chain was obtained from a study of blood T cell repertoires in COVID-19. At the level of the study: Some COVID-19 samples were acute and others convalescent; all came from the United States, Italy and Spain.

Libraries were prepared by immunoSEQ multiplex PCR; TCRdb keeps only in-frame clonotypes and omits some of them. The sample holds approximately 350,000 clones; more than 80% are singletons and the top ten take about 1%. Recovered status in Cohort 3 required two negative PCRs, clearance, or symptom resolution. CDR1 and CDR2 (germline): LNHDA, SQIVND (reference sequence). J lost 5 bases, V lost 3 bases, and 9 bases had no gene match. The CDR3 length is 16 residues. Sequencing was carried out using PBMCs or T cells enriched from blood (not recorded which). This chain links TRBV19 with TRBJ2-1; TRBD2 matches 8 bases. This TCR derives from a man between 18 and 29 years old who had recovered from COVID-19. CDR3 DNA sequence: TGTGCCAGTAGTATGGACTTAGCGGGGTATGACAATGAGCAGTTCTTC. Protein product: CASSMDLAGYDNEQFF.